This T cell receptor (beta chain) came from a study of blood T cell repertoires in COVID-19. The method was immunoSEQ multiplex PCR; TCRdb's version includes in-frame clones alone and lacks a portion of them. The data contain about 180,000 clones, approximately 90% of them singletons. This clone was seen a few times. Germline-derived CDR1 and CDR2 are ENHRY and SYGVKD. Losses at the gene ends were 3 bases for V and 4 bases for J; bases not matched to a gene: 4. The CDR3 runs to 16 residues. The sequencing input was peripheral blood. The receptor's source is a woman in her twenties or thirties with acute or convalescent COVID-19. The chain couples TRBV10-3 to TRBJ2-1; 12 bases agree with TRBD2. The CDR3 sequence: CAISDSGLAGYNEQFF. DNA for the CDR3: TGTGCCATCAGTGACTCTGGACTAGCGGGGTACAATGAGCAGTTCTTC.